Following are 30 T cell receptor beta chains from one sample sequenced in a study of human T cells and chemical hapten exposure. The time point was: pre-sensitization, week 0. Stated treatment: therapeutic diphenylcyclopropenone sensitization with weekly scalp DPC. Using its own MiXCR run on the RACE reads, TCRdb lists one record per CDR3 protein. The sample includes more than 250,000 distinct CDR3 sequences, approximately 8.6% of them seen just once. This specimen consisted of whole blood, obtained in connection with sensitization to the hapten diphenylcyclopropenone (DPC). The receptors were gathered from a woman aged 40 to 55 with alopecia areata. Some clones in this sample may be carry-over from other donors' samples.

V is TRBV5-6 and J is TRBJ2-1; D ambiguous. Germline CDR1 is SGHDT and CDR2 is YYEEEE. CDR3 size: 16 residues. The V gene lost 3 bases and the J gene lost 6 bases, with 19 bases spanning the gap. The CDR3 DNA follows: TGTGCCAGCAGCTGGTCCGGATTCAGTTTCCCCAATGAGCAGTTCTTC. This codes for CASSWSGFSFPNEQFF.

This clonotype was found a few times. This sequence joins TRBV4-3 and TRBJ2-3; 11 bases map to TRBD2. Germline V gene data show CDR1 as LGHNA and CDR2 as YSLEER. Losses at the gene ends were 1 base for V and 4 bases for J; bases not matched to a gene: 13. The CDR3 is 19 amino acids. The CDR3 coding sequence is TGCGCCAGCAGCCAAGTAATCGTGCTAGCGGGAGGAAAGGCAGATACGCAGTATTTT. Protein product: CASSQVIVLAGGKADTQYF.

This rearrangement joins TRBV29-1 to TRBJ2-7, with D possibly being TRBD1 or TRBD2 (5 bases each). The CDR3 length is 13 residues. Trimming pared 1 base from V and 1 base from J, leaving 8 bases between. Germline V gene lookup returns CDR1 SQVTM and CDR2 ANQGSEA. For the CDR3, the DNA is TGCAGCGTTGAAGGGGACGCGTCCTACGAGCAGTACTTC. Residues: CSVEGDASYEQYF.

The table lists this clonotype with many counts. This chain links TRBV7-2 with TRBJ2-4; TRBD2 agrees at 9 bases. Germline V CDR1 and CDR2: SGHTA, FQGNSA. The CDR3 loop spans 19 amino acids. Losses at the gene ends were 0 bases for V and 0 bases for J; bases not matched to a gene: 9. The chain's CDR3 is CASSLAREGDPVAKNIQYF. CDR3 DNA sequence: TGTGCCAGCAGCTTAGCGCGGGAGGGAGACCCTGTAGCCAAAAACATTCAGTACTTC.

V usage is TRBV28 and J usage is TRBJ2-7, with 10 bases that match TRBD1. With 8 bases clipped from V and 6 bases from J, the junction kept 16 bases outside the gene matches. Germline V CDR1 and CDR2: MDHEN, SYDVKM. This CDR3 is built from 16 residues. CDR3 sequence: CASDPYGQGGTGEQYF. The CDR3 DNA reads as TGTGCCAGCGACCCTTACGGACAGGGGGGTACTGGCGAGCAGTACTTC.

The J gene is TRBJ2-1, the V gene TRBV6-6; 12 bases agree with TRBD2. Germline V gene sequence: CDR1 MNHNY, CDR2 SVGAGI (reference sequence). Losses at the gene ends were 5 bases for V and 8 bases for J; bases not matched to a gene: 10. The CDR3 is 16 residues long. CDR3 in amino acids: CASSTKTSGSLDEQFF. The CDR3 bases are TGTGCCAGCAGTACTAAGACTAGCGGGAGTTTGGATGAGCAGTTCTTC.

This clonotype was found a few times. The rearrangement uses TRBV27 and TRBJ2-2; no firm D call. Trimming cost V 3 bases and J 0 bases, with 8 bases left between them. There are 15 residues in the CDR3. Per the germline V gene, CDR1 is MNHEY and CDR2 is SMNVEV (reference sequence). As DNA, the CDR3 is TGTGCCAGCAGTTTTTTGTTCGCGAACACCGGGGAGCTGTTTTTT. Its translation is CASSFLFANTGELFF.

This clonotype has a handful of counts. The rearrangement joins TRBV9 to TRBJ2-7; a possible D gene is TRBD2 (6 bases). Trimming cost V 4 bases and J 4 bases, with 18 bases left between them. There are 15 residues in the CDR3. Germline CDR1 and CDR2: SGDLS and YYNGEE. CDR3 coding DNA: TGTGCCAGCAGCCCCCGCCTGGGAGGCGAGTACGAGCAGTACTTC. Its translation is CASSPRLGGEYEQYF.

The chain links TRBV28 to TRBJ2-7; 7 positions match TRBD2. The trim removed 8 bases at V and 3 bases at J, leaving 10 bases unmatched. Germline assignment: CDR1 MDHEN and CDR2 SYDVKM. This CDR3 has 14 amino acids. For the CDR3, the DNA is TGTGCCAGCGGTCGTGCGGGGGAGTTCTACGAGCAGTACTTC. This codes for CASGRAGEFYEQYF.

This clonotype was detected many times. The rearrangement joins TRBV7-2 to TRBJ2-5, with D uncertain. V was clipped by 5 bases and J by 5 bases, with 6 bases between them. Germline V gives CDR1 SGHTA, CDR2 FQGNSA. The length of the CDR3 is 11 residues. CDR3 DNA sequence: TGTGCCAGCAGCCCGTTGGAGACCCAGTACTTC. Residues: CASSPLETQYF. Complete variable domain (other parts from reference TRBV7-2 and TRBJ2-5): GAGVSQSPSNKVTEKGKDVELRCDPISGHTALYWYRQSLGQGLEFLIYFQGNSAPDKSGLPSDRFSAERTGGSVSTLTIQRTQQEDSAVYLCASSPLETQYFGPGTRLLVL.

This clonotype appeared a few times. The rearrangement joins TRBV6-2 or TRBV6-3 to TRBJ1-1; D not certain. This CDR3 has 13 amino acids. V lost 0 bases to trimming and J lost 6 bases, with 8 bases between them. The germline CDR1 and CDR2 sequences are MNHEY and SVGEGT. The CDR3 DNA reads TGTGCCAGCAGTTACTCAGGGCCGGCTGAAGCTTTCTTT. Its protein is CASSYSGPAEAFF.

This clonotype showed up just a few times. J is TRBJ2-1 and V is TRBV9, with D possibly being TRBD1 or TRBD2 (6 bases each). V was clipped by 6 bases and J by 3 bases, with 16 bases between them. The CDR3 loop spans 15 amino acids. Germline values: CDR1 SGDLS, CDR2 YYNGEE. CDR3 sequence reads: CASTKGGKGYNEQFF. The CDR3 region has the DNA TGTGCCAGCACCAAGGGGGGCAAGGGCTACAATGAGCAGTTCTTC.

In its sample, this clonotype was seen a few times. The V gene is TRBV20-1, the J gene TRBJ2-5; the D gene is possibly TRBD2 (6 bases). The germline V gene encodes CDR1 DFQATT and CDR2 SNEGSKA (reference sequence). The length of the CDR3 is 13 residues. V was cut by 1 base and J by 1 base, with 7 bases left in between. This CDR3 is CSARGSGQETQYF. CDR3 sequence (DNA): TGCAGTGCTAGAGGTAGCGGCCAAGAGACCCAGTACTTC.

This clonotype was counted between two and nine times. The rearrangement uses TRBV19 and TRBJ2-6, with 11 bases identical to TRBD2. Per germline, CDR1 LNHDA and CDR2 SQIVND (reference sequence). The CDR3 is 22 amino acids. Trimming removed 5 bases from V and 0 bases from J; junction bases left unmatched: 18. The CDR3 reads CASSPSPPILAGGHSGANVLTF. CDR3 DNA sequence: TGTGCCAGTAGTCCATCCCCCCCCATTCTAGCGGGAGGCCACTCTGGGGCCAACGTCCTGACTTTC.

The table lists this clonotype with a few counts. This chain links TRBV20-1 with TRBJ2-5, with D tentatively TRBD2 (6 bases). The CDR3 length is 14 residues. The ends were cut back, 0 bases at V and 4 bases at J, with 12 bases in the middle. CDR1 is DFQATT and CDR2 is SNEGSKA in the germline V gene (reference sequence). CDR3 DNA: TGCAGTGCTAGAGACCCGGTCGGGGGAGAGACCCAGTACTTC. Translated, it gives CSARDPVGGETQYF.

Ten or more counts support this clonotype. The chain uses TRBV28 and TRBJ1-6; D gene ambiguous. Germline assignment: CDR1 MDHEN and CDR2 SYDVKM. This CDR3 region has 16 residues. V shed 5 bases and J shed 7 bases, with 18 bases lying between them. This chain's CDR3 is CASSPSDRAPNSPLHF. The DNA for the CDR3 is TGTGCCAGCAGTCCTAGCGACCGCGCTCCAAATTCACCCCTCCACTTT.

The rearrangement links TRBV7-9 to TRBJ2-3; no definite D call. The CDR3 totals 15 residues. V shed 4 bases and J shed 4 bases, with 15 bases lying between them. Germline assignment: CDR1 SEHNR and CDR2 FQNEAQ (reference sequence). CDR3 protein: CASSSPVDGADTQYF. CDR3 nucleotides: TGTGCCAGCAGCTCGCCGGTCGATGGGGCAGATACGCAGTATTTT.

CDR3 nucleotides: TGTGCCAGCAAAACCCTGGGACTAGCGGACTACAATGAGCAGTTCTTC. It translates to CASKTLGLADYNEQFF. The gene calls are TRBV6-2 or TRBV6-3 and TRBJ2-1, with TRBD2 identical over 11 bases. CDR1 MNHEY and CDR2 SVGEGT come from the germline V gene. The CDR3 has 16 amino acids. V lost 7 bases to trimming and J lost 3 bases; unmatched junction nucleotides: 8.

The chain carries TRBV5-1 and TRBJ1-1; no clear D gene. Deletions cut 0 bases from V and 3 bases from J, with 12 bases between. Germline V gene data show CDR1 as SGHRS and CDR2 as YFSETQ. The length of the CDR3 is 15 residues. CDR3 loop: CASSLVGVGDTEAFF. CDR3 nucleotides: TGCGCCAGCAGCTTGGTTGGGGTAGGAGACACTGAAGCTTTCTTT.

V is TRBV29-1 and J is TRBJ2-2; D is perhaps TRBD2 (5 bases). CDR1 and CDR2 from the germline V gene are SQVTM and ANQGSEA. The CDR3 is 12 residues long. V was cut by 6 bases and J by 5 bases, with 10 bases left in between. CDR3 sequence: CSVLSETGELFF. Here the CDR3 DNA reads TGCAGCGTCCTTAGCGAGACCGGGGAGCTGTTTTTT.

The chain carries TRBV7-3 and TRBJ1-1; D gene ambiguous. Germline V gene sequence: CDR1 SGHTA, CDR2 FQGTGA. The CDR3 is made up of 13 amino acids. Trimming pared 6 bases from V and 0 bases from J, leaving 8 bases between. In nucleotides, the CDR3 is TGTGCCAGCAGTTATACAGTGAACACTGAAGCTTTCTTT. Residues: CASSYTVNTEAFF.

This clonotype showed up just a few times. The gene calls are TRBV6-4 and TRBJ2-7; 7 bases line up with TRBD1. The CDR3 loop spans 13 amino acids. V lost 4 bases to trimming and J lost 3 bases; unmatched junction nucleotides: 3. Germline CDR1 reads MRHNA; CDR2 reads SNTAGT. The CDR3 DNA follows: TGTGCCAGCAGTGGACAGGGTATCTACGAGCAGTACTTC. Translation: CASSGQGIYEQYF.

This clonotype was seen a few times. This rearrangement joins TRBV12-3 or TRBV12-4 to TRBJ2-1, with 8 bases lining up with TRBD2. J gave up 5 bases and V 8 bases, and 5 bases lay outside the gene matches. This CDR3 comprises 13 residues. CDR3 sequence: CASAGGPDNEQFF. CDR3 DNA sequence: TGTGCCAGCGCGGGGGGCCCCGACAATGAGCAGTTCTTC.

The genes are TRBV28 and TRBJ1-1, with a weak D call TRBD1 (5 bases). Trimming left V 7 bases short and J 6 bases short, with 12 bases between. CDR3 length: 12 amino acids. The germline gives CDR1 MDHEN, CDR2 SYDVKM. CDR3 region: CASTLGVSEAFF. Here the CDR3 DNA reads TGTGCCAGCACTTTGGGGGTCTCTGAAGCTTTCTTT.

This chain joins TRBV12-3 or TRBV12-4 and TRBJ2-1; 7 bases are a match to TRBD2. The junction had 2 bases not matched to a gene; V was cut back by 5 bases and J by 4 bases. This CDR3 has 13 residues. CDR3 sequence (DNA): TGTGCCAGCAGTGGCGGGAGATACAATGAGCAGTTCTTC. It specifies CASSGGRYNEQFF.

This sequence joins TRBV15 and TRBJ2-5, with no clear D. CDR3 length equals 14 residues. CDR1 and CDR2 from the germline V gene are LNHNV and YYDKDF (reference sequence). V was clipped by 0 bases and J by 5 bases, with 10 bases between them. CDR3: CATSRDLLGETQYF. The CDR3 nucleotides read TGTGCCACCAGCAGAGACCTACTTGGGGAGACCCAGTACTTC.

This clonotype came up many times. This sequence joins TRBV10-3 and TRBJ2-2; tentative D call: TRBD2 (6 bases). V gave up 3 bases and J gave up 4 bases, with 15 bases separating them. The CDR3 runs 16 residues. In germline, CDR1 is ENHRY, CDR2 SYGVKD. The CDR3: CAISDVGSGFTGELFF. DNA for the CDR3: TGTGCCATCAGTGACGTGGGAAGCGGGTTCACCGGGGAGCTGTTTTTT.

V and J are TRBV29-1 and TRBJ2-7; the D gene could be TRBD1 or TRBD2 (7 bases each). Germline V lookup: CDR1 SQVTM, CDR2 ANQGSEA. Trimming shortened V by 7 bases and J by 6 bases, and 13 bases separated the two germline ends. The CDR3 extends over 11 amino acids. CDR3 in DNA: TGCAGCGGGGGAGGGGGCCGCGAGCAGTACTTC. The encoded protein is CSGGGGREQYF.

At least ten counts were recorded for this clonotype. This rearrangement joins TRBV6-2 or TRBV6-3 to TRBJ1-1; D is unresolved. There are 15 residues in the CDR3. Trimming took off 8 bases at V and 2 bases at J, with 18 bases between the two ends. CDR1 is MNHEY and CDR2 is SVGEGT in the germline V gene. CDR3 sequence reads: CASQRGASPNTEAFF. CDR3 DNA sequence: TGTGCCAGCCAACGCGGCGCCAGCCCCAACACTGAAGCTTTCTTT.

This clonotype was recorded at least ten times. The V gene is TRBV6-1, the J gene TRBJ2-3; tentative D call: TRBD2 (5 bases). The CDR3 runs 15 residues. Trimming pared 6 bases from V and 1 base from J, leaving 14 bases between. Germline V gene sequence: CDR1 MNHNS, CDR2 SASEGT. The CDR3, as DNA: TGTGCCAGCAGACGGACTTACGGAGGCACAGATACGCAGTATTTT. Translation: CASRRTYGGTDTQYF.